The entry below gives a single TCR beta chain sequence along with its context. Sample time point: newly diagnosed, previously untreated cHL patient sample. The CD4+ T cells used were purified from thawed PBMCs through magnetic negative selection. Newly diagnosed, untreated classical Hodgkin lymphoma PBMCs provided comparison. CDR3 length equals 15 residues. Per the germline V gene, CDR1 is MDHEN and CDR2 is SYDVKM. The ends were cut back, 10 bases at V and 0 bases at J, with 16 bases in the middle. The record originates from a study of PD-1 blockade in classical Hodgkin lymphoma. Sequencing used immunoSEQ multiplex PCR; TCRdb keeps in-frame clones, though not all of them. The table includes about 22,000 clones, roughly 89% detected once.

Material: CD4+ T cells from blood. The clonotype was recovered from a human donor with classical Hodgkin lymphoma. The rearrangement uses TRBV28 and TRBJ1-5; D perhaps matches TRBD1 (5 bases). As DNA, the CDR3 is TGTGCCACCCGGGGCTACCAATATAGCAATCAGCCCCAGCATTTT. As protein: CATRGYQYSNQPQHF.